A selection of T cell receptor beta chains follows, all from one sample in a study. Clones were read by immunoSEQ multiplex PCR, and TCRdb kept only the in-frame ones, dropping some. The repertoire has tens of thousands of clones, just under 95% of them found once; the top ten carry under 4.5%. The specimen was PBMCs. Receptors were obtained from a man aged 35 to 55 with rheumatoid arthritis. Both conserved end residues are part of each CDR3. D genes are given only for firm matches. Not every row has a clone size; where given, it reads once, few, many or a size class.

d_gene,len,v_gene,j_gene,abundance,CDR3nt,CDR3aa
TRBD1,15,TRBV6-5,TRBJ1-2,-,TGTGCCAGCAGTTCCCCGGACAGGGGGCATCAAGGCTACACCTTC,CASSSPDRGHQGYTF
-,14,TRBV24-1,TRBJ2-1,-,TGTGCCACCAGTGACCCCCGAGGTAGGAATGAGCAGTTCTTC,CATSDPRGRNEQFF
-,14,TRBV11-2,TRBJ2-7,-,TGTGCCAGCAGCTTTAGGGCCGAGTCGAACGAGCAGTACTTC,CASSFRAESNEQYF
-,12,TRBV25-1,TRBJ1-1,-,TGTGCCAGCAATTTGGGGGATACTGAAGCTTTCTTT,CASNLGDTEAFF
-,13,TRBV7-2,TRBJ1-1,-,TGTGCCAGCAGCTTAAACCAGCGTACTGAAGCTTTCTTT,CASSLNQRTEAFF
TRBD1,18,TRBV9,TRBJ1-6,-,TGTGCCAGCAGCGAGGGACAGGGGAAGAGCTCCTATAATTCACCCCTCCACTTT,CASSEGQGKSSYNSPLHF
TRBD2,16,TRBV4-3,TRBJ2-3,once,TGCGCCAGCAGCCAGGATCGGACTAGCGGCACAGATACGCAGTATTTT,CASSQDRTSGTDTQYF
TRBD2,18,TRBV5-1,TRBJ2-5,-,TGCGCCAGCAGCTCTCGGACTAGCGGGACTTCTTACCAAGAGACCCAGTACTTC,CASSSRTSGTSYQETQYF
TRBD2,14,TRBV28,TRBJ2-3,-,TGTGCCAGCAGAGCTAGCGGGAGTCTAGATACGCAGTATTTT,CASRASGSLDTQYF
-,13,TRBV24-1,TRBJ1-1,once,TGTGCCACCAGTTCTGGTGGGGTCACTGAAGCTTTCTTT,CATSSGGVTEAFF
TRBD1,16,TRBV27,TRBJ2-7,-,TGTGCCAGCAGTTTATTTACGGGGACAGGGGGCGAGGAGCAGTACTTC,CASSLFTGTGGEEQYF
-,14,TRBV5-1,TRBJ1-4,-,TGCGCCAGCAGCCCAGCGGGTCCTAATGAAAAACTGTTTTTT,CASSPAGPNEKLFF
-,14,TRBV5-3,TRBJ2-1,-,TGTGCCAGAAGCTCACATAGAGACTACAATGAGCAGTTCTTC,CARSSHRDYNEQFF
TRBD1,15,TRBV28,TRBJ2-2,-,TGTGCCAGCCTTCTTGGACAGGGTGAAACCGGGGAGCTGTTTTTT,CASLLGQGETGELFF
TRBD1,15,TRBV7-6,TRBJ1-3,-,TGTGCCAGCAGCTTACAGGGGGCTTCTGGAAACACCATATATTTT,CASSLQGASGNTIYF
TRBD1,14,TRBV30,TRBJ1-2,-,TGTGCCTCTATACTTCGACAGGGAAACTATGGCTACACCTTC,CASILRQGNYGYTF
-,13,TRBV6-4,TRBJ1-2,-,TGTGCCAGCAGTGACTCAGGGGGCTATGGCTACACCTTC,CASSDSGGYGYTF
-,16,TRBV7-9,TRBJ2-1,-,TGTGCCAGCAGTTTTGGTCGGAACTCACGTATGGATGAGCAGTTCTTC,CASSFGRNSRMDEQFF
-,15,TRBV7-2,TRBJ2-7,-,TGTGCCAGCAGACCGACAGTTTTTAGCTCCTACGAGCAGTACTTC,CASRPTVFSSYEQYF
-,18,TRBV5-6,TRBJ1-3,-,TGTGCCAGCAGTTTTCGAACCTGGCAGGGCCTCTCTGGAAACACCATATATTTT,CASSFRTWQGLSGNTIYF
-,16,TRBV5-4,TRBJ1-4,-,TGTGCCAGCAGCCACGGACAAGCCGCAACTAATGAAAAACTGTTTTTT,CASSHGQAATNEKLFF
-,15,TRBV5-1,TRBJ1-1,once,TGCGCCAGCAGCTCTTGGGCGGGTTTGGACACTGAAGCTTTCTTT,CASSSWAGLDTEAFF
-,15,TRBV7-9,TRBJ1-4,-,TGTGCCAGCAGCCCTAAGGCGGGGATTGATGAAAAACTGTTTTTT,CASSPKAGIDEKLFF
TRBD1,15,TRBV19,TRBJ2-1,-,TGTGCCAGTAGTATTGGGACAGGGAAGAACAATGAGCAGTTCTTC,CASSIGTGKNNEQFF
-,12,TRBV6-5,TRBJ1-1,once,TGTGCCCACCGGGACCATTTGGCTGAAGCTTTCTTT,CAHRDHLAEAFF
-,13,TRBV5-5,TRBJ2-7,-,TGTGCCAGCAGTCTACAGGATTACTACGAGCAGTACTTC,CASSLQDYYEQYF
-,14,TRBV4-3,TRBJ2-7,-,TGCGCCAGCAGCCAAGATCGAGGATCCTACGAGCAGTACTTC,CASSQDRGSYEQYF
TRBD1,15,TRBV19,TRBJ1-2,-,TGTGCCAGTAGTATTGGGGGACAGGGCCCCTATGGCTACACCTTC,CASSIGGQGPYGYTF
TRBD1,15,TRBV5-4,TRBJ2-6,-,TGTGCCAGCAGCCTACAGGGGGCTGGGGCCAACGTCCTGACTTTC,CASSLQGAGANVLTF
-,15,TRBV9,TRBJ1-1,-,TGTGCCAGCAGCGTAGTATATATCAGATACACTGAAGCTTTCTTT,CASSVVYIRYTEAFF
TRBD2,14,TRBV6-2/TRBV6-3,TRBJ2-1,-,TGTGCCAGCAGCGGGACTAGCGGGAGGCATGAGCAGTTCTTC,CASSGTSGRHEQFF
-,16,TRBV4-1,TRBJ1-2,-,TGCGCCAGCAGCCACCTCACAGGGAACCAAAACTATGGCTACACCTTC,CASSHLTGNQNYGYTF
-,14,TRBV7-6,TRBJ1-1,-,TGTGCCAGCAGCTTAGCCGGGGGGAGCACTGAAGCTTTCTTT,CASSLAGGSTEAFF
TRBD1,17,TRBV11-3,TRBJ2-7,-,TGTGCCAGCAGCTTCACACCAACGGGACAGGGGACCTACGAGCAGTACTTC,CASSFTPTGQGTYEQYF
-,16,TRBV7-9,TRBJ2-1,-,TGTGCCAGCAGCTCGTCCTACAGGGAAAAACACAATGAGCAGTTCTTC,CASSSSYREKHNEQFF
-,15,TRBV24-1,TRBJ2-1,-,TGTGCCACCAGTGATTTGGCGAACAGGGGGGGCGAGCAGTTCTTC,CATSDLANRGGEQFF
TRBD2,14,TRBV30,TRBJ2-5,-,TGTGCCTGGAGTGTAACTAGCGGCCAAGAGACCCAGTACTTC,CAWSVTSGQETQYF
-,15,TRBV6-5,TRBJ2-3,-,TGTGCCAGCAGGAACTGGTGGGAGAGCACAGATACGCAGTATTTT,CASRNWWESTDTQYF
-,11,TRBV12-3/TRBV12-4,TRBJ2-1,once,TGTGCCAGCAGTTCCTCGATAGACACCTTCTTC,CASSSSIDTFF
-,13,TRBV30,TRBJ1-1,-,TGTGCCTGGATTTACTCACTGAACACTGAAGCTTTCTTT,CAWIYSLNTEAFF
TRBD1,16,TRBV9,TRBJ1-3,-,TGTGCCAGCAGCGCGCTGACAGGGGGCTTTGGAAACACCATATATTTT,CASSALTGGFGNTIYF
TRBD2,17,TRBV28,TRBJ2-5,-,TGTGCCAGCAGTTTAATTTCTAGCGGTGGATACCAAGAGACCCAGTACTTC,CASSLISSGGYQETQYF
-,18,TRBV9,TRBJ2-7,-,TGTGCCAGCAGCGGCGCCGGCGGCCGGGGGACAGCCTCCTACGAGCAGTACTTC,CASSGAGGRGTASYEQYF
-,14,TRBV2,TRBJ2-7,-,TGTGCCAGCTCGACAACGGGCCTTACCTACGAGCAGTACTTC,CASSTTGLTYEQYF
-,14,TRBV7-2,TRBJ2-3,-,TGTGCCAGCAGCTTGAGTCTAGGTGCCGATACGCAGTATTTT,CASSLSLGADTQYF
-,14,TRBV28,TRBJ1-3,-,TGTGCCAGCACGCCCGCAGGATCTGGAAACACCATATATTTT,CASTPAGSGNTIYF
TRBD1,13,TRBV28,TRBJ2-1,-,TGTGCCAGCAGTTCTACAGGGGGGAATGAGCAGTTCTTC,CASSSTGGNEQFF
-,14,TRBV5-5,TRBJ2-2,-,TGTGCCAGCAGCTTTTTCGGGGTTACCGGGGAGCTGTTTTTT,CASSFFGVTGELFF
-,12,TRBV5-8,TRBJ1-1,-,TGTGCCAGCAGCTGGGACCTAGAGGAAGCTTTCTTT,CASSWDLEEAFF
-,14,TRBV19,TRBJ1-1,-,TGTGCCAGTAGTATTCGGACAGAGAACACTGAAGCTTTCTTT,CASSIRTENTEAFF
TRBD1,15,TRBV27,TRBJ1-2,-,TGTGCCAGCAGTCCCCAGGGACAGGGATTTTATGGCTACACCTTC,CASSPQGQGFYGYTF
-,14,TRBV7-9,TRBJ2-7,-,TGTGCCAGCAGTGGGCGGTGGGTATCCTACGAGCAGTACTTC,CASSGRWVSYEQYF